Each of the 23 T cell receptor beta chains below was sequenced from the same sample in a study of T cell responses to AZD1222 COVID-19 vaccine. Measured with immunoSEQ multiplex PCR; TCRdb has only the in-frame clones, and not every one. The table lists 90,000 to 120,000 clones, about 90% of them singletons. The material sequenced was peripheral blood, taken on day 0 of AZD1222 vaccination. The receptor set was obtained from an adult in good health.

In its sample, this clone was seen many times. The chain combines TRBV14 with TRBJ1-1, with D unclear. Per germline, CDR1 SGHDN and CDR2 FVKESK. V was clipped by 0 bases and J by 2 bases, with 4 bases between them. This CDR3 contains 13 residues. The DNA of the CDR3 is TGTGCCAGCAGCCAAGACCTCAACACTGAAGCTTTCTTT. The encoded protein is CASSQDLNTEAFF.

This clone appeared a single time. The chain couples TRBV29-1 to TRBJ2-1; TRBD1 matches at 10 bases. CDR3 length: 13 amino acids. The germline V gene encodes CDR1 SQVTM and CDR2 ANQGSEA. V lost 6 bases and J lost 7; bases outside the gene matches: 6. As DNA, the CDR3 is TGCAGCGTACCGGGACAGGGGCGGAATGAGCAGTTCTTC. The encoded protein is CSVPGQGRNEQFF.

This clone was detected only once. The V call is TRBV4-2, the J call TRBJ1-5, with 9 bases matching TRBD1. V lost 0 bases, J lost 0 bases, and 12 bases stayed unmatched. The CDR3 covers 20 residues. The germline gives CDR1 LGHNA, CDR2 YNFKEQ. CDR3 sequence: CASSQDPGTGTRYSNQPQHF. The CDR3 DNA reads TGTGCCAGCAGCCAAGACCCCGGGACAGGGACCCGTTATAGCAATCAGCCCCAGCATTTT.

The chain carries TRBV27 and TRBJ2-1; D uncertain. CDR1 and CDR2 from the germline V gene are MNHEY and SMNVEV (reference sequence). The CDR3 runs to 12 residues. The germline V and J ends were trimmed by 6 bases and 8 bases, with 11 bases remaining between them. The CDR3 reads CASRGSRDEQFF. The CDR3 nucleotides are TGTGCCAGCAGAGGATCCCGGGATGAGCAGTTCTTC.

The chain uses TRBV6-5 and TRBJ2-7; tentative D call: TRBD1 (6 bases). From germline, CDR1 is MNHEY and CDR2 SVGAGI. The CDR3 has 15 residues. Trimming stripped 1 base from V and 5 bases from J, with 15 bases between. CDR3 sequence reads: CASSYWPVWGHEQYF. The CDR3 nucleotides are TGTGCCAGCAGTTACTGGCCAGTCTGGGGGCACGAGCAGTACTTC.

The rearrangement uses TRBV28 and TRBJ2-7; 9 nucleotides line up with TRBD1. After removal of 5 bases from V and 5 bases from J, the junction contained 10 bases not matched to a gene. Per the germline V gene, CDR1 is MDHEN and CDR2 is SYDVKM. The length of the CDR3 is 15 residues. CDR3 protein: CASSLVTGGFNEQYF. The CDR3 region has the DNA TGTGCCAGCAGTCTAGTGACAGGGGGTTTCAACGAGCAGTACTTC.

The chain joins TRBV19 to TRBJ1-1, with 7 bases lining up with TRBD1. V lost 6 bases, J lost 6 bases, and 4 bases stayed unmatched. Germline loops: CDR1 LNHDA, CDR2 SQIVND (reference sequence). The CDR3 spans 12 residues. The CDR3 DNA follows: TGTGCCAGTAGCCCGACAGGGTCTGAAGCTTTCTTT. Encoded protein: CASSPTGSEAFF.

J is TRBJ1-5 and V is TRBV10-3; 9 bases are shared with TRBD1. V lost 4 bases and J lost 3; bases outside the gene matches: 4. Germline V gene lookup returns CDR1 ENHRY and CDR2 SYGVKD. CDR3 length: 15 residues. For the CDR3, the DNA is TGTGCCATCAGTGTCGGGACAGGGTCCAATCAGCCCCAGCATTTT. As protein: CAISVGTGSNQPQHF.

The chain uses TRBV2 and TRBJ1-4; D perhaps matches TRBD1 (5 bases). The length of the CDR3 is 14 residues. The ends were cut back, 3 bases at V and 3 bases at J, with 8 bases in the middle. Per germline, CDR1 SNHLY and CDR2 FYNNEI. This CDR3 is CASSDRVPNEKLFF. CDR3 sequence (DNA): TGTGCCAGCAGTGACAGGGTCCCTAATGAAAAACTGTTTTTT. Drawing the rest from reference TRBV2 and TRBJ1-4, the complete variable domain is EPEVTQTPSHQVTQMGQEVILRCVPISNHLYFYWYRQILGQKVEFLVSFYNNEISEKSEIFDDQFSVERPDGSNFTLKIRSTKLEDSAMYFCASSDRVPNEKLFFGSGTQLSVL.

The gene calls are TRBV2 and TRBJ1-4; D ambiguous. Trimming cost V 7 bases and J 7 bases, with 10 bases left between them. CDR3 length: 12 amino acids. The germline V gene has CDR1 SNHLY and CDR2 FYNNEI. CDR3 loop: CASKQGAEKLFF. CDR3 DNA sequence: TGTGCCAGCAAGCAAGGTGCTGAAAAACTGTTTTTT. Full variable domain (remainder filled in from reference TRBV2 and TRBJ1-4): EPEVTQTPSHQVTQMGQEVILRCVPISNHLYFYWYRQILGQKVEFLVSFYNNEISEKSEIFDDQFSVERPDGSNFTLKIRSTKLEDSAMYFCASKQGAEKLFFGSGTQLSVL.

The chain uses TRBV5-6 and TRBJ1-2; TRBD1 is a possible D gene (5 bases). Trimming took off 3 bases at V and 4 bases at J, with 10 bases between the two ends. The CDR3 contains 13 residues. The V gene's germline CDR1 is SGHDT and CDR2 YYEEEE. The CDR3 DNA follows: TGTGCCAGCAGCTCAAGGACATCCTATGGCTACACCTTC. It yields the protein CASSSRTSYGYTF.

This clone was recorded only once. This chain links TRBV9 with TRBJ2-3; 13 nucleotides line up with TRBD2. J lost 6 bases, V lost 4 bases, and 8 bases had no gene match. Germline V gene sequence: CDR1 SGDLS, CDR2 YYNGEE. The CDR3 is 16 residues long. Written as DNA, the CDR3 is TGTGCCAGCAGCCCCCGGACTAGCGGGGGTGTGGATACGCAGTATTTT. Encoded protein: CASSPRTSGGVDTQYF.

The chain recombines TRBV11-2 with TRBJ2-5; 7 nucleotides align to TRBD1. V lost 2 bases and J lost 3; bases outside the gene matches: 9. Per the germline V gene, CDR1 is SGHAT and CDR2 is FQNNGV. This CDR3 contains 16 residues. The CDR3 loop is CASSLSLNRGKETQYF. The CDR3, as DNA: TGTGCCAGCAGCTTATCTCTGAACAGGGGAAAAGAGACCCAGTACTTC.

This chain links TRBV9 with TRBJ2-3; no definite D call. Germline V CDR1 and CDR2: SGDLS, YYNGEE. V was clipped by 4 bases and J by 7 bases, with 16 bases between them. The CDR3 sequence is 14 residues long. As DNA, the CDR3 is TGTGCCAGCAGCCCACAAATGAGTGTCAATACGCAGTATTTT. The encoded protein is CASSPQMSVNTQYF.

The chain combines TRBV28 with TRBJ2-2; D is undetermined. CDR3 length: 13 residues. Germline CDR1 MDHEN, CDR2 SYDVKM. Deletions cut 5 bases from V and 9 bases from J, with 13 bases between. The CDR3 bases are TGTGCCAGCAGTCCGACCTTGTACCGGGAGCTGTTTTTT. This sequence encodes CASSPTLYRELFF.

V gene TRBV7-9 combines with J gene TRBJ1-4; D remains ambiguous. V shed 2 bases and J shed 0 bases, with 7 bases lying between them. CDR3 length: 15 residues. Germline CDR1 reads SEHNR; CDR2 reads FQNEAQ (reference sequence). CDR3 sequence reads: CASSLTRSTNEKLFF. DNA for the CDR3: TGTGCCAGCAGCTTAACGCGGTCAACTAATGAAAAACTGTTTTTT.

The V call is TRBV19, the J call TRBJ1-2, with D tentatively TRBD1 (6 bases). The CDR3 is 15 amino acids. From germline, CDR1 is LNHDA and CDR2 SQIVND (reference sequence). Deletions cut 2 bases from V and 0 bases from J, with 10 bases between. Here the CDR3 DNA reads TGTGCCAGTAGTATATTTGCAGGGGCTAACTATGGCTACACCTTC. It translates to CASSIFAGANYGYTF.

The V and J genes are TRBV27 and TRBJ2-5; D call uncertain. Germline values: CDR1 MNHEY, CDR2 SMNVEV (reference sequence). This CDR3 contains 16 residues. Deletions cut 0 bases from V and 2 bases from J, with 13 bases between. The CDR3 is CASSLSRLVGQETQYF. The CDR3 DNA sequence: TGTGCCAGCAGTTTATCTAGGTTGGTGGGACAAGAGACCCAGTACTTC.

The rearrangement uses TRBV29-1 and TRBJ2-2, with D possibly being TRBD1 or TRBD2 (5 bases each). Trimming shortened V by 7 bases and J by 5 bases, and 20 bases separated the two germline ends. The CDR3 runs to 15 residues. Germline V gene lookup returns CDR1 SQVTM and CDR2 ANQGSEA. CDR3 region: CSARSGDGRTGELFF. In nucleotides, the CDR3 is TGCAGCGCCCGATCCGGGGACGGAAGGACCGGGGAGCTGTTTTTT.

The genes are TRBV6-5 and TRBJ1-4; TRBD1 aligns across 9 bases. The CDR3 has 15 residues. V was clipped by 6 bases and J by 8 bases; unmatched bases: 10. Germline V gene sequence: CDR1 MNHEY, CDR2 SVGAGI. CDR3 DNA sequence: TGTGCCAGCAGCAATACAGGGGGCGCCGGGGAAAAACTGTTTTTT. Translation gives CASSNTGGAGEKLFF.

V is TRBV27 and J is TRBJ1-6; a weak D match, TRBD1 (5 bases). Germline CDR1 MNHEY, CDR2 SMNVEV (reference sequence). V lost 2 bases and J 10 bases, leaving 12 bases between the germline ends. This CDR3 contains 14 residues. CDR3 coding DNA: TGTGCCAGCAGTTTAGGGGCAGTGCAGTCACCCCTCCACTTT. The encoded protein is CASSLGAVQSPLHF.

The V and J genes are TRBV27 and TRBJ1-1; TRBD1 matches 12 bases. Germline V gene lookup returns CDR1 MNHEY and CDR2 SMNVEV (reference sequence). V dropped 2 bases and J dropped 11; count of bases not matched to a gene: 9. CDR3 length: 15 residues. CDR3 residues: CASSLTPGQGAAAFF. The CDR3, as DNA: TGTGCCAGCAGTTTAACCCCGGGACAGGGGGCGGCGGCTTTCTTT.

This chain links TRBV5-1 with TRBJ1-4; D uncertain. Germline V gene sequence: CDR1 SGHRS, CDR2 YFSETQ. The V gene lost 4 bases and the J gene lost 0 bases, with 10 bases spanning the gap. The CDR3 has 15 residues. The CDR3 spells CASSPVPATNEKLFF. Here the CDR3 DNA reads TGCGCCAGCAGCCCGGTCCCGGCAACTAATGAAAAACTGTTTTTT.